Shown below are 14 T cell receptor beta chains from a single sample sequenced in a study of blood T cells in healthy people across ages. A second PCR, run for roughly 6 to 11 cycles, used a sample-barcoded 5' primer plus a J-beta primer mix. TCRdb processed the 5' RACE reads anew with MiXCR; each CDR3 protein has one entry. Here the sample spans 650,000 to 800,000 distinct CDR3 sequences, approximately 48% being singletons. The sample comprised blood. The receptor set was obtained from a man between 60 and 75 years old in good health.

In regard to this clonotype: At one boundary the junction diverges from the germline segment, which might be a read error. The chain recombines TRBV7-2 with TRBJ2-3; D call uncertain. This CDR3 contains 13 residues. Germline V gene lookup returns CDR1 SGHTA and CDR2 FQGNSA. The CDR3 region has the DNA TGTGCCAGCAGAACCGGTAGCATAGATACGCAGTATTTT. It yields the protein CASRTGSIDTQYF.

The chain links TRBV4-1 to TRBJ2-5; 9 bases agree with TRBD2. The closer fit of TRBJ2-7 to the DNA end suggests the J call may be wrong. CDR3 length: 15 residues. Germline-derived CDR1 and CDR2 are MGHRA and YSYEKL. The CDR3 DNA follows: TGCGCCAGCAGCCAAGAAGCGGGGGGAGAGTACGAGCAGTACTTC. Residues: CASSQEAGGEYEQYF.

The chain uses TRBV5-4 and TRBJ1-2; no clear D gene. The CDR3 has 15 residues. V shed 1 base and J shed 6 bases, with 16 bases lying between them. The germline V gene has CDR1 SGHNT and CDR2 YYREEE (reference sequence). Here the CDR3 reads CASSLRHVVEDGYTF. In nucleotides, the CDR3 is TGTGCCAGCAGCTTGAGACATGTGGTGGAAGATGGCTACACCTTC.

J is TRBJ1-5 and V is TRBV7-9, with TRBD1 matching 8 bases. The CDR3 spans 15 residues. Germline V gene sequence: CDR1 SEHNR, CDR2 FQNEAQ (reference sequence). Trimming took 4 bases from V and 5 from J; bases not matched to a gene: 7. CDR3 coding DNA: TGTGCCAGCAGCTCAACCGGGACAGGCTATCAGCCCCAGCATTTT. Translating it yields CASSSTGTGYQPQHF.

The chain has TRBV7-9 and TRBJ2-2, with 7 positions matching TRBD1. With 6 bases clipped from V and 2 bases from J, the junction kept 9 bases outside the gene matches. This CDR3 region has 16 residues. Looked up from germline, CDR1 is SEHNR and CDR2 is FQNEAQ (reference sequence). CDR3 residues: CASSHRDSVNTGELFF. The CDR3 DNA follows: TGTGCCAGCAGTCATCGGGACAGCGTAAACACCGGGGAGCTGTTTTTT.

Concerning this clonotype: The junction departs from the called germline gene at one end, perhaps through a read error. The chain recombines TRBV6-4 with TRBJ2-1; maybe TRBD2 (6 bases). This CDR3 has 14 residues. Looked up from germline, CDR1 is MRHNA and CDR2 is SNTAGT. CDR3 loop: CAGRILTSHNEQFF. The CDR3 bases are TGTGCCGGCAGAATCCTAACTAGCCACAATGAGCAGTTCTTC.

The gene calls are TRBV2 and TRBJ2-3; 10 bases are shared with TRBD2. Germline V gene lookup returns CDR1 SNHLY and CDR2 FYNNEI. After removal of 3 bases from V and 6 bases from J, the junction contained 9 bases not matched to a gene. The CDR3 runs to 16 residues. CDR3 DNA: TGTGCCAGCAGTGATCTACTAGCGGGGTGGTCGGATACGCAGTATTTT. Protein product: CASSDLLAGWSDTQYF. Using reference TRBV2 and TRBJ2-3 for the parts outside the CDR3, the full variable domain is EPEVTQTPSHQVTQMGQEVILRCVPISNHLYFYWYRQILGQKVEFLVSFYNNEISEKSEIFDDQFSVERPDGSNFTLKIRSTKLEDSAMYFCASSDLLAGWSDTQYFGPGTRLTVL.

In this sample, this clonotype turned up a few times. CDR3: CASRRSGTGYYEQYF. Here the CDR3 DNA reads TGTGCCAGCAGACGGTCCGGGACAGGGTACTACGAGCAGTACTTC. The rearrangement uses TRBV27 and TRBJ2-7, with 9 bases fitting TRBD1. J lost 3 bases, V lost 6 bases, and 9 bases had no gene match. Germline lookup yields CDR1 MNHEY and CDR2 SMNVEV (reference sequence). The CDR3 totals 15 residues.

V and J are TRBV4-3 and TRBJ2-7; perhaps TRBD1 as D (6 bases). Germline lookup yields CDR1 LGHNA and CDR2 YSLEER. The length of the CDR3 is 15 residues. Trimming left V 1 base short and J 6 bases short, with 16 bases between. CDR3 in amino acids: CASSQGVRGSFEQYF. The DNA for the CDR3 is TGCGCCAGCAGCCAAGGGGTCAGGGGTTCGTTCGAGCAGTACTTC.

This clonotype was detected only a few times. The chain joins TRBV18 to TRBJ2-3; no firm D call. CDR3 length equals 14 residues. CDR1 is KGHSH and CDR2 is LQKENI in the germline V gene. Trimming cost V 0 bases and J 2 bases, with 6 bases left between them. The CDR3 is CASSPPTHTDTQYF. DNA for the CDR3: TGTGCCAGCTCACCACCTACACACACAGATACGCAGTATTTT.

The chain uses TRBV6-6 and TRBJ1-1; D gene unclear. The CDR3 extends over 12 amino acids. Germline lookup yields CDR1 MNHNY and CDR2 SVGAGI (reference sequence). Trimming removed 3 bases from V and 5 bases from J, with 7 bases in between. The CDR3: CASSYTGTEAFF. CDR3 DNA: TGTGCCAGCAGTTATACGGGTACTGAAGCTTTCTTT.

This rearrangement joins TRBV9 to TRBJ2-1; D unresolved. The CDR3 spans 14 residues. Trimming left V 4 bases short and J 5 bases short, with 13 bases between. Germline assignment: CDR1 SGDLS and CDR2 YYNGEE. CDR3 loop: CASSPMVSDNEQFF. DNA for the CDR3: TGTGCCAGCAGCCCGATGGTCAGTGACAATGAGCAGTTCTTC. The entire variable domain, with the rest obtained from reference TRBV9 and TRBJ2-1, is as follows: DSGVTQTPKHLITATGQRVTLRCSPRSGDLSVYWYQQSLDQGLQFLIQYYNGEERAKGNILERFSAQQFPDLHSELNLSSLELGDSALYFCASSPMVSDNEQFFGPGTRLTVL.

This clonotype turned up a few times. Mismatch with germline at one junction end may stem from a read error. The J gene is TRBJ1-1, the V gene TRBV6-2 or TRBV6-3; no reliable D call. This CDR3 has 12 residues. Germline CDR1 reads MNHEY; CDR2 reads SVGEGT. The CDR3 DNA follows: TGTGCCAGCAGCTACTCCTATTATGAAGCTTTCTTT. Amino acid sequence: CASSYSYYEAFF.

This clonotype has only a few counts. The chain recombines TRBV4-3 with TRBJ2-7; D gene unclear. Trimming cost V 4 bases and J 2 bases, with 12 bases left between them. The germline gives CDR1 LGHNA, CDR2 YSLEER. CDR3 length equals 14 residues. The CDR3 is CASSPDLGTYEQYF. CDR3 coding DNA: TGCGCCAGCAGCCCCGACTTAGGAACCTACGAGCAGTACTTC.